This T cell receptor beta chain was captured in a study of blood T cell repertoires in COVID-19. Looking at the study overall: COVID-19 samples collected from the United States, Italy and Spain covered acute and convalescent phases. PBMCs, B-cell-depleted T cells, or T cells provided the cDNA or gDNA that made up the material.

Original processing notes: Researchers report that nucleated cell counts were estimated from reference gene primer amplification. The assay was immunoSEQ multiplex PCR, and TCRdb's table has in-frame clones only and misses some. V and J calls and clone size are those listed in that table; D and trimming were worked out from the DNA. This table has approximately 230,000 clones, 70% to 85% appearing once. The V and J ends lost 6 bases and 7 bases, in that order; junction bases with no gene match: 11. Germline V gene lookup returns CDR1 MDHEN and CDR2 SYDVKM. The CDR3 consists of 15 residues. The clonotype was recovered from a man older than 75 with acute or convalescent COVID-19. Sequencing was performed on peripheral blood. This chain links TRBV28 with TRBJ2-1; 8 positions match TRBD2. The CDR3 is CASSFGGASSNEQFF. Here the CDR3 DNA reads TGTGCCAGCAGCTTCGGGGGGGCATCGTCAAATGAGCAGTTCTTC. Complete variable domain (other parts from reference TRBV28 and TRBJ2-1): DVKVTQSSRYLVKRTGEKVFLECVQDMDHENMFWYRQDPGLGLRLIYFSYDVKMKEKGDIPEGYSVSREKKERFSLILESASTNQTSMYLCASSFGGASSNEQFFGPGTRLTVL.